What follows are 13 T cell receptor beta chains derived from one specimen sequenced in a study of CD8+ T cells in alopecia areata. Following RNA extraction, reverse transcription yielded cDNA that acted as the sequencing template. The table came from immunoSEQ multiplex PCR; TCRdb's copy has only in-frame clones and leaves some out. The repertoire holds under 150,000 clones, with 56% as singletons. Described treatment: oral pan-JAK inhibitor, 5-10 mg twice daily. The source material was CD4+ T cells sorted from blood, sampled at week 24, from a patient treated with tofacitinib. All receptors come from a human donor with alopecia areata.

The rearrangement uses TRBV29-1 and TRBJ1-3; no firm D call. Per the germline V gene, CDR1 is SQVTM and CDR2 is ANQGSEA. With 5 bases removed from V and 0 bases from J, the gap between germline ends came to 8 bases. The CDR3 is 13 amino acids. This CDR3 reads CSVRANSGNTIYF. As DNA, the CDR3 is TGCAGCGTTCGGGCTAACTCTGGAAACACCATATATTTT.

The chain carries TRBV7-2 and TRBJ2-1, with a possible D match to TRBD2 (6 bases). There are 12 residues in the CDR3. Germline loops: CDR1 SGHTA, CDR2 FQGNSA. V lost 5 bases and J 10 bases, leaving 12 bases between the germline ends. CDR3 amino acids: CASSPQEGEQFF. The CDR3 DNA sequence: TGTGCCAGCAGCCCTCAGGAGGGAGAGCAGTTCTTC.

The rearrangement links TRBV11-2 to TRBJ2-1, with D perhaps being TRBD1 or TRBD2 (6 bases each). The CDR3 length is 13 residues. V was shortened by 2 bases and J by 12 bases, with 14 bases between the two germline ends. Per the germline V gene, CDR1 is SGHAT and CDR2 is FQNNGV. Written as DNA, the CDR3 is TGTGCCAGCAGCTTAACCCCCGGGGGCACGCAGTTCTTC. Translation: CASSLTPGGTQFF.

This rearrangement joins TRBV12-5 to TRBJ1-5; D not certain. Germline assignment: CDR1 LGHNT and CDR2 FRNRAP. The CDR3 runs 16 residues. Between the trimmed V and J ends, which lost 0 bases and 3 bases, there was a span of 12 bases. DNA of the CDR3: TGTGCTAGTGGTTTGGTACTTGGGGTTCCCAATCAGCCCCAGCATTTT. This encodes CASGLVLGVPNQPQHF.

The CDR3 DNA is TGCAGCGTTGCCACGGTGAGGGGGGGCGTAAATGAGCAGTTCTTC. This encodes CSVATVRGGVNEQFF. The chain recombines TRBV29-1 with TRBJ2-1; D might be TRBD2 (7 bases). V was pared by 4 bases and J by 7 bases, with 20 bases between. Germline V gene lookup returns CDR1 SQVTM and CDR2 ANQGSEA. The CDR3 extends over 15 amino acids.

In its sample, this clone was seen a few times. The chain joins TRBV6-6 to TRBJ2-7, with 7 nucleotides matching TRBD1. With 5 bases clipped from V and 7 bases from J, the junction kept 8 bases outside the gene matches. The CDR3 runs to 13 residues. Germline V gene data show CDR1 as MNHNY and CDR2 as SVGAGI (reference sequence). The CDR3 DNA sequence: TGTGCCAGCAGTCCGGACAGGCGTGGGGAGCAGTACTTC. Protein product: CASSPDRRGEQYF.

The sample holds one count of this clone. The rearrangement joins TRBV30 to TRBJ2-2; a weak D match, TRBD1 (5 bases). Per germline, CDR1 GTSNPN and CDR2 SVGIG (reference sequence). The length of the CDR3 is 13 residues. The germline V and J ends were trimmed by 2 bases and 5 bases, with 9 bases remaining between them. The CDR3 DNA reads as TGTGCCTGGAGTAGACCAGGGACCGGGGAGCTGTTTTTT. Translating it yields CAWSRPGTGELFF.

This clone was counted a single time. The chain is built from TRBV29-1 and TRBJ1-3, with D possibly matching TRBD1 (5 bases). V lost 4 bases to trimming and J lost 2 bases, with 6 bases between them. Per germline, CDR1 SQVTM and CDR2 ANQGSEA. There are 12 residues in the CDR3. The CDR3 loop reads CSVGGAGNTIYF. Here the CDR3 DNA reads TGCAGCGTTGGAGGGGCTGGAAACACCATATATTTT.

J is TRBJ1-5 and V is TRBV2, with D possibly being TRBD1 (5 bases). CDR3 length: 14 amino acids. The germline V gene has CDR1 SNHLY and CDR2 FYNNEI. The ends were cut back, 4 bases at V and 2 bases at J, with 9 bases in the middle. DNA of the CDR3: TGTGCCAGCAGTGGCCAGGGAGGCAATCAGCCCCAGCATTTT. Its protein is CASSGQGGNQPQHF.

The table lists this clone with a few counts. The chain links TRBV4-2 to TRBJ2-1; 13 bases align to TRBD2. Germline values: CDR1 LGHNA, CDR2 YNFKEQ. CDR3 length equals 16 residues. Trimming at V came to 4 bases and at J to 5 bases, leaving 5 bases not matched to a gene. CDR3 residues: CASSLILAGGDNEQFF. Here the CDR3 DNA reads TGTGCCAGCAGCCTCATACTAGCGGGGGGGGACAATGAGCAGTTCTTC.

This chain uses TRBV29-1 with TRBJ2-7; 11 positions match TRBD1. Germline V gene lookup returns CDR1 SQVTM and CDR2 ANQGSEA. V was clipped by 7 bases and J by 9 bases; unmatched bases: 8. The CDR3 loop spans 12 amino acids. CDR3 protein: CSGGQGASRQYF. The DNA of the CDR3 is TGCAGCGGCGGACAGGGGGCGAGTCGGCAGTACTTC.

The V and J genes are TRBV29-1 and TRBJ1-4; D unclear. The CDR3 length is 13 residues. With 6 bases removed from V and 2 bases from J, the gap between germline ends came to 10 bases. Germline CDR1 SQVTM, CDR2 ANQGSEA. CDR3 protein: CSVGANTNEKLFF. CDR3 bases: TGCAGCGTGGGAGCTAATACTAATGAAAAACTGTTTTTT.

There are a few counts of this clone. The genes are TRBV29-1 and TRBJ2-2, with D uncertain. Germline values: CDR1 SQVTM, CDR2 ANQGSEA. V dropped 7 bases and J dropped 4 bases, with 10 bases sitting between them. CDR3 length: 12 amino acids. The CDR3 DNA reads TGCAGCGCTGACAAAATCACCGGGGAGCTGTTTTTT. Encoded protein: CSADKITGELFF.